The 24 T cell receptor beta chains given below trace back to one sample, sequenced in a study of blood T cell repertoires in COVID-19. Here immunoSEQ multiplex PCR was the method, and the copy in TCRdb shows in-frame clones only, minus some. The table lists around 140,000 clones, roughly four fifths of them singletons, with 4% in the top ten. Material for sequencing was peripheral blood. Source of these receptors: a woman aged 55-70 years with acute or convalescent COVID-19.

This clone was seen once. This chain connects TRBV28 to TRBJ1-3; D is possibly TRBD1 (5 bases). V was trimmed by 4 bases and J by 4 bases, leaving 14 bases between them. Germline V CDR1 and CDR2: MDHEN, SYDVKM. This CDR3 spans 15 amino acids. CDR3 region: CASSSVGARGNTIYF. The DNA for the CDR3 is TGTGCCAGCAGTTCCGTAGGGGCGCGGGGAAACACCATATATTTT.

The chain uses TRBV3-1 (or the pseudogene TRBV3-2) and TRBJ2-1, with D perhaps TRBD2 (5 bases). CDR3 size: 16 residues. Germline V gene lookup returns CDR1 LGHDT and CDR2 YNNKEL (reference sequence). Deletions cut 4 bases from V and 6 bases from J, with 19 bases between. The CDR3 DNA reads TGTGCCAGCAGCCCAAGTGTGTGGGATCGGGGCAATGAGCAGTTCTTC. Protein sequence: CASSPSVWDRGNEQFF.

As regards this clone: An end of the junction does not agree with germline; a read error may underlie this. V usage is TRBV23-1 and J usage is TRBJ1-1; a possible D gene is TRBD1 (6 bases). TRBV23-1 is sorted into the ORF group, with uncertain function. This CDR3 has 13 residues. The CDR3 nucleotides are TGCGCCAGCACTAAGGGGGGGAACGCTGAAGCTTTCTTT. Its translation is CASTKGGNAEAFF.

The gene calls are TRBV14 and TRBJ2-4, with D maybe TRBD2 (5 bases). The CDR3 sequence is 13 residues long. Germline CDR1 is SGHDN and CDR2 is FVKESK. With 1 base removed from V and 8 bases from J, the gap between germline ends came to 9 bases. CDR3 sequence reads: CASSQAGVDIQYF. The CDR3 DNA is TGTGCCAGCAGCCAAGCCGGGGTGGACATTCAGTACTTC.

V usage is TRBV6-6 and J usage is TRBJ2-1, with D possibly matching TRBD2 (5 bases). This CDR3 is 13 amino acids long. The V end lost 10 bases, the J end lost 8 bases, and 18 bases lay between the germline ends. CDR1 and CDR2 from the germline V gene are MNHNY and SVGAGI (reference sequence). The CDR3 nucleotides read TGTGCCATGGGAGCGAGCCCTTCCGATGAGCAGTTCTTC. It is translated as CAMGASPSDEQFF.

CDR3 amino acids: CASSQTPVAGPSYNEQFF. The CDR3 nucleotides are TGTGCCAGCAGCCAAACGCCTGTAGCGGGCCCCTCCTACAATGAGCAGTTCTTC. The rearrangement joins TRBV3-1 (or the pseudogene TRBV3-2) to TRBJ2-1, with 7 bases that match TRBD2. The germline V gene encodes CDR1 LGHDT and CDR2 YNNKEL (reference sequence). V lost 2 bases to trimming and J lost 0 bases; unmatched junction nucleotides: 10. The CDR3 is 18 amino acids.

The chain uses TRBV11-2 and TRBJ2-7, with TRBD2 identical over 11 bases. V gave up 1 base and J gave up 5 bases; unmatched junction bases: 4. Germline assignment: CDR1 SGHAT and CDR2 FQNNGV. This CDR3 comprises 15 residues. Here the CDR3 reads CASSLVLLAGDEQYF. The CDR3 nucleotides read TGTGCCAGCAGCTTAGTATTACTAGCGGGAGACGAGCAGTACTTC.

This clone appeared a few times. The chain joins TRBV5-1 to TRBJ2-1; 12 bases align to TRBD2. Germline V lookup: CDR1 SGHRS, CDR2 YFSETQ. This CDR3 has 18 residues. V was clipped by 3 bases and J by 8 bases; unmatched bases: 15. The CDR3 DNA sequence: TGCGCCAGCAGCTCGCATCTCCGACTAGCGGGAGCTGAGGATGAGCAGTTCTTC. It codes for CASSSHLRLAGAEDEQFF.

In its sample, this clone was seen a few times. The rearrangement joins TRBV9 to TRBJ1-4, with D possibly matching TRBD1 (5 bases). The CDR3 has 17 amino acids. Trimming took 4 bases from V and 3 from J, leaving 19 bases between them. The germline CDR1 and CDR2 sequences are SGDLS and YYNGEE. DNA for the CDR3: TGTGCCAGCAGCCCAGGACAAGGTCGGTTGGCTAATGAAAAACTGTTTTTT. It codes for CASSPGQGRLANEKLFF.

The chain joins TRBV28 to TRBJ1-5; 8 positions agree with TRBD1. The J segment lost 3 bases and the V segment lost 6 bases, leaving 4 bases of the junction unmatched. CDR1 and CDR2 from the germline V gene are MDHEN and SYDVKM. The CDR3 contains 14 residues. DNA for the CDR3: TGTGCCAGCAGGGGACAGGTCATCAATCAGCCCCAGCATTTT. Its protein is CASRGQVINQPQHF.

J is TRBJ2-1 and V is TRBV2; 8 bases agree with TRBD2. The CDR3 sequence is 14 residues long. The trim removed 9 bases at V and 4 bases at J, leaving 8 bases unmatched. Germline lookup yields CDR1 SNHLY and CDR2 FYNNEI. The CDR3, as DNA: TGTGCCAGTCACATAGCGGGAAATTACAATGAGCAGTTCTTC. Translated: CASHIAGNYNEQFF.

A note on this clone: The same CDR3 also results from other DNA sequences found in this sample. The J gene is TRBJ1-6, the V gene TRBV14, with TRBD1 matching 7 bases. Germline V gene lookup returns CDR1 SGHDN and CDR2 FVKESK. This CDR3 is built from 14 residues. The V and J ends lost 0 bases and 7 bases, in that order; junction bases with no gene match: 0. The CDR3 region is CASSQETGNSPLHF. As DNA, the CDR3 is TGTGCCAGCAGCCAAGAGACAGGGAATTCACCCCTCCACTTT.

This chain connects TRBV7-3 to TRBJ2-7, with 9 nucleotides matching TRBD2. The CDR3 is 15 amino acids. Germline V lookup: CDR1 SGHTA, CDR2 FQGTGA. V lost 3 bases to trimming and J lost 6 bases; unmatched junction nucleotides: 9. The CDR3 DNA follows: TGTGCCAGCAGCTTGACGGCTAGCGGGGCTTCCGAGCAGTACTTC. Translated, it gives CASSLTASGASEQYF.

J is TRBJ1-5 and V is TRBV30; D is possibly TRBD1 (5 bases). CDR3 size: 15 residues. V was trimmed by 3 bases and J by 0 bases, leaving 12 bases between them. The germline CDR1 and CDR2 sequences are GTSNPN and SVGIG (reference sequence). This chain's CDR3 is CAWRLGGYSNQPQHF. Here the CDR3 DNA reads TGTGCCTGGAGACTGGGGGGATATAGCAATCAGCCCCAGCATTTT. Full variable domain (missing parts from reference TRBV30 and TRBJ1-5): SQTIHQWPATLVQPVGSPLSLECTVEGTSNPNLYWYRQAAGRGLQLLFYSVGIGQISSEVPQNLSASRPQDRQFILSSKKLLLSDSGFYLCAWRLGGYSNQPQHFGDGTRLSIL.

This rearrangement joins TRBV6-5 to TRBJ2-2; D perhaps matches TRBD2 (5 bases). Germline CDR1 MNHEY, CDR2 SVGAGI. V shed 6 bases and J shed 6 bases, with 11 bases lying between them. The CDR3 covers 13 residues. CDR3 amino acids: CASREEFAGELFF. CDR3 nucleotide sequence: TGTGCCAGCAGGGAGGAGTTCGCCGGGGAGCTGTTTTTT.

This clone was found once. This sequence joins TRBV19 and TRBJ2-1; D gene ambiguous. Germline V gene lookup returns CDR1 LNHDA and CDR2 SQIVND (reference sequence). Trimming shortened V by 5 bases and J by 4 bases, and 6 bases separated the two germline ends. CDR3 length: 12 amino acids. CDR3 DNA: TGTGCCAGTAGTGGCCCTTACAATGAGCAGTTCTTC. Translation gives CASSGPYNEQFF.

The chain recombines TRBV5-5 with TRBJ2-7; 9 bases match TRBD1. V was pared by 4 bases and J by 5 bases, with 7 bases of the junction left unmatched. CDR3 size: 14 residues. CDR1 and CDR2 from the germline V gene are SGHKS and YYEKEE (reference sequence). For the CDR3, the DNA is TGTGCCAGCAGCCCCGGGACAGGGAAGGACGAGCAGTACTTC. It is translated as CASSPGTGKDEQYF.

The chain links TRBV7-2 to TRBJ2-2; 7 positions match TRBD2. This CDR3 has 17 residues. V lost 1 base and J lost 6; bases outside the gene matches: 11. Germline loops: CDR1 SGHTA, CDR2 FQGNSA. The CDR3 spells CASSLGSGGGPSGELFF. The CDR3 DNA sequence: TGTGCCAGCAGCTTAGGGTCCGGGGGAGGGCCCTCCGGGGAGCTGTTTTTT.

This chain links TRBV7-9 with TRBJ1-1; a weak D match, TRBD1 (5 bases). CDR3 length: 13 amino acids. Germline V gene sequence: CDR1 SEHNR, CDR2 FQNEAQ (reference sequence). With 4 bases removed from V and 5 bases from J, the gap between germline ends came to 11 bases. As DNA, the CDR3 is TGTGCCAGCAGCTCTTTTGGGGGGACTGAAGCTTTCTTT. It is translated as CASSSFGGTEAFF.

In this sample, this clone turned up once. The chain joins TRBV2 to TRBJ1-1; a possible D gene is TRBD1 (5 bases). CDR1 is SNHLY and CDR2 is FYNNEI in the germline V gene. The CDR3 runs 14 residues. The V gene lost 7 bases and the J gene lost 8 bases, with 20 bases spanning the gap. DNA for the CDR3: TGTGCCAGCATTGGGGAGGGGAGGGCCTCAGAAGCTTTCTTT. Translating gives CASIGEGRASEAFF.

This clone was seen once. This rearrangement joins TRBV30 to TRBJ2-3, with no clear D. In germline, CDR1 is GTSNPN, CDR2 SVGIG (reference sequence). The CDR3 runs 14 residues. Between the trimmed V and J ends, which lost 3 bases and 1 base, there was a span of 11 bases. DNA for the CDR3: TGTGCCTGGAGCTTTAGAGGTGGCACAGATACGCAGTATTTT. Protein product: CAWSFRGGTDTQYF.

The rearrangement uses TRBV28 and TRBJ1-2, with D uncertain. The CDR3 sequence is 12 residues long. Germline V gene data show CDR1 as MDHEN and CDR2 as SYDVKM. V lost 2 bases and J 5 bases, leaving 6 bases between the germline ends. CDR3 in DNA: TGTGCCAGCAGTTTAGAGGGATATGGCTACACCTTC. The encoded protein is CASSLEGYGYTF.

This rearrangement joins TRBV3-1 (or the pseudogene TRBV3-2) to TRBJ2-3, with 15 bases identical to TRBD2. Per the germline V gene, CDR1 is LGHDT and CDR2 is YNNKEL (reference sequence). Trimming removed 5 bases from V and 5 bases from J; junction bases left unmatched: 8. The CDR3 covers 17 residues. CDR3 nucleotides: TGTGCCAGCAGCACCCTCGGACTAGCGGGAGGGGTAGATACGCAGTATTTT. It is translated as CASSTLGLAGGVDTQYF.

The chain combines TRBV30 with TRBJ2-7; 7 positions match TRBD1. Germline trimming cut 4 bases from V and 3 bases from J; bases unmatched to any gene: 3. This CDR3 is built from 12 residues. From germline, CDR1 is GTSNPN and CDR2 SVGIG (reference sequence). The CDR3 region is CAWTRTGYEQYF. CDR3 coding DNA: TGTGCCTGGACCCGGACAGGCTACGAGCAGTACTTC.